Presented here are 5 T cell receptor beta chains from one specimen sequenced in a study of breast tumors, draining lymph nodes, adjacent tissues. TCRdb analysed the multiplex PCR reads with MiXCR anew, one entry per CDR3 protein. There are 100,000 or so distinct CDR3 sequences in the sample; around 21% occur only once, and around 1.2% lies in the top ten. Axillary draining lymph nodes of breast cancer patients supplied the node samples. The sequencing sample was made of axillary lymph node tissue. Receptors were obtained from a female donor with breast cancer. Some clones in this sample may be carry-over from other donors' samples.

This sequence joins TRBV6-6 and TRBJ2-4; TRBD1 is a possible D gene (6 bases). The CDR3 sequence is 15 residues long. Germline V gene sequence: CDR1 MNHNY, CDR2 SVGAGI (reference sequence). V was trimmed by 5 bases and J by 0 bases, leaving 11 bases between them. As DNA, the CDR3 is TGTGCCAGCAGTGGGGGCCAGCTAGCCAAAAACATTCAGTACTTC. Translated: CASSGGQLAKNIQYF.

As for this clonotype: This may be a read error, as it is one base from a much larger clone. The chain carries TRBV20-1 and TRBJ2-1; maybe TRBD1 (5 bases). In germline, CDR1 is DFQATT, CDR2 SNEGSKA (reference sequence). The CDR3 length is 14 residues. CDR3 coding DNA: TGCAGTGCTAGGACAGTCTACTCCTACAATGGGCAGTTCTTC. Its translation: CSARTVYSYNGQFF.

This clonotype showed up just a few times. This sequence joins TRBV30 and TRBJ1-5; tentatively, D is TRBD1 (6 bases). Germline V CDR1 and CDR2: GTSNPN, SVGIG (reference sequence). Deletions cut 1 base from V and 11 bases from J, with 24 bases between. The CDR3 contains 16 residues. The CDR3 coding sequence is TGTGCCTGGAGTGGGGGGGCCGGGGCGTTTAATATAGCCCAGCATTTT. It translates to CAWSGGAGAFNIAQHF.

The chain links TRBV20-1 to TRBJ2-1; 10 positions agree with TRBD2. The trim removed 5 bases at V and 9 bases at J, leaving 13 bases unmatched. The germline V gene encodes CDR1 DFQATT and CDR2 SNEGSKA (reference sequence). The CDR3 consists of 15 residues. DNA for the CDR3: TGCAGTGCTCCCATTACTAGCGGGAACCGCAGTGAGCAGTTCTTC. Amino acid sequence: CSAPITSGNRSEQFF.

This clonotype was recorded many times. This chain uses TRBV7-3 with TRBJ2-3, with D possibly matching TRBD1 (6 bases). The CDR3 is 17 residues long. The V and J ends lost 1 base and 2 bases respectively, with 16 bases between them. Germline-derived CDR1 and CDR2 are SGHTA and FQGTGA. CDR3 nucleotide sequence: TGTGCCAGCAGCTTAAACCCTGGGACACCGATCACAGATACGCAGTATTTT. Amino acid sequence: CASSLNPGTPITDTQYF.